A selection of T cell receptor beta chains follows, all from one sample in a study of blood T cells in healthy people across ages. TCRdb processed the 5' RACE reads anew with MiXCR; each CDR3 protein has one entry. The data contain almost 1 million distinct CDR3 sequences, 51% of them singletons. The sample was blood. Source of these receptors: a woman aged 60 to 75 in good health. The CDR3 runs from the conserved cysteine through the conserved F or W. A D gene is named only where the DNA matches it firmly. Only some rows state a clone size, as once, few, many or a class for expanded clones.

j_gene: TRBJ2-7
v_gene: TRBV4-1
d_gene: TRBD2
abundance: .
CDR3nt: TGCGCCAGCAGCGAGTACTCTAGCGGATCCTACAATGAGCAGTACTTC
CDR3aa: CASSEYSSGSYNEQYF

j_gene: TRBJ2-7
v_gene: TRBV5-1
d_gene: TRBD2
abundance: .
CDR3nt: TGCGCCAGCAGCTTACACGGGAGGGCCTACGAGCAGTACTTC
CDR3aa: CASSLHGRAYEQYF

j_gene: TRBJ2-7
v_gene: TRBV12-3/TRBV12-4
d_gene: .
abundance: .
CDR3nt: TGTGCCAGCAGTTTATATCTCTACGAGCAGTACTTC
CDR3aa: CASSLYLYEQYF

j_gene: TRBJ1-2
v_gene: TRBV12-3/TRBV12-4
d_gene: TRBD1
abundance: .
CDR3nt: TGTGCCAGCAGGGACAGGAATTCCGACTATGGCTACACCTTC
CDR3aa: CASRDRNSDYGYTF

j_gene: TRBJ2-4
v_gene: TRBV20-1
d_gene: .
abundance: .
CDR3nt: TGCAGCCACCGAGAGGGGGAAGCCAAAAACATTCAGTGCTTC
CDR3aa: CSHREGEAKNIQCF

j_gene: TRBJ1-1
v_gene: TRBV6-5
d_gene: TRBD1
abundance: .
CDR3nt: TGTGCCAGCAGTCCACAGGGGAAAGGGGTCACTGAAGCTTTCTTT
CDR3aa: CASSPQGKGVTEAFF

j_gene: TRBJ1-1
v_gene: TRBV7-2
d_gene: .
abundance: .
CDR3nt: TGTGCCAGCAGCTTAGAAAGGGTGGGAAATACTGAAGCTTTCTTT
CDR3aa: CASSLERVGNTEAFF

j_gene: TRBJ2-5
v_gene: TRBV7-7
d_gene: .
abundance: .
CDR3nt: TGTGCCAGCAGCTTAGGCGGGACGGTCCAAGAGACCCAGTACTTC
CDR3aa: CASSLGGTVQETQYF

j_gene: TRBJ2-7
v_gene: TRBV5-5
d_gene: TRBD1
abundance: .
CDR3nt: TGTGCCAGCGGCTTGGGGACAGGCCTCCGGGAGCAGTACTTC
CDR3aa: CASGLGTGLREQYF

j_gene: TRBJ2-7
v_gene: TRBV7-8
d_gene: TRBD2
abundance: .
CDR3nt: TGTGCCAGCAGCTCCGCCGGGACTAGCAGCCACGAGCAGTACTTC
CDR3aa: CASSSAGTSSHEQYF

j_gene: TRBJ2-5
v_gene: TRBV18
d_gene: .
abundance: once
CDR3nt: TGTGCCAGCTCTCGTGGGATGAAAGAGACCCAGTACTTC
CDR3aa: CASSRGMKETQYF

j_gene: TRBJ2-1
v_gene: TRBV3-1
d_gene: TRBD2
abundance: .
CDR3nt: TGTGCCAGCAGCGCGGAATCTGGCGGGAGCGGGTATGAGCAGTTCTTC
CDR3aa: CASSAESGGSGYEQFF

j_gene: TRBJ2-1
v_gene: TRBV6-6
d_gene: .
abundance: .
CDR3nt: TGTGCCAGCAGTTACGGAGAGGGGGAAGAGACCCAGTTCTTC
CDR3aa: CASSYGEGEETQFF

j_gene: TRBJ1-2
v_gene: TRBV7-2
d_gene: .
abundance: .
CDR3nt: TGTGCCAGCAGCCTCAGGACCGAAACAGGGATGCATGGCTACACCTTC
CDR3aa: CASSLRTETGMHGYTF

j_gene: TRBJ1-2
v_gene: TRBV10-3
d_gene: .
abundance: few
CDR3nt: TGTGCCATCAGTGAAATGGCCACCGGTGGCTACACCTTC
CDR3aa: CAISEMATGGYTF

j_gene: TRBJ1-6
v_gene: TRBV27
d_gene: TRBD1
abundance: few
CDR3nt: TGTGCCAGCAGCCGGGACAGGGGAAAGCCATATAATTCACCCCTCCACTTT
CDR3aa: CASSRDRGKPYNSPLHF

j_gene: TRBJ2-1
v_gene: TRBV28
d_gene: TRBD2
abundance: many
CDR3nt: TGTGCCAGCAGTCCCTGGGACTACAAGCGAGGTAGCTCCTACAATGAGCAGTTCTTC
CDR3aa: CASSPWDYKRGSSYNEQFF

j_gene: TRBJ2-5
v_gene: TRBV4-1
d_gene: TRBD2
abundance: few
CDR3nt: TGCGCCAGCAGCCAAGTTCGGGCTAGCGGACAACAAGAGACCCAGTACTTC
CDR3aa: CASSQVRASGQQETQYF

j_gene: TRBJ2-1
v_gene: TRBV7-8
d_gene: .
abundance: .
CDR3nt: TGTGCCAGCAGCCCCAGGGAAGCGGTAGGGCCTCGTGAGCAGTTCTTC
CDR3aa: CASSPREAVGPREQFF

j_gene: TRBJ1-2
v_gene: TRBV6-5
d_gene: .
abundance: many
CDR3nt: TGTGCCAGCAGTTACCGAGGGATCCATGGCTACACCTTC
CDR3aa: CASSYRGIHGYTF